This TCR beta chain originates from a study of cytomegalovirus exposure and HLA in healthy donors. Study as a whole: Early released data had tens of millions of unique TCRs, all coming from HLA-typed donors.

CDR3 length equals 18 residues. The V end was cut by 1 base, the J end by 0 bases, with 19 bases between. Germline lookup yields CDR1 SGHTA and CDR2 FQGNSA. A multiplex PCR was run with 60 Vbeta primers and 13 Jbeta primers. The repertoire was sequenced with immunoSEQ multiplex PCR; TCRdb's copy has only in-frame clones and lacks some. The sample lists 200,000 to 250,000 clones, 78% occurring once. This clonotype was sampled from a boy between 10 and 17 years old in good health and CMV-seronegative. The sequencing input was PBMCs. The chain links TRBV7-2 to TRBJ2-7; D is undetermined. The CDR3 DNA reads TGTGCCAGCAGCTTAGGGTTGTATGGCTCATACAGCTCCTACGAGCAGTACTTC. Encoded protein: CASSLGLYGSYSSYEQYF.